Sequencing of this TCR beta chain was carried out in a study of blood T cell repertoires in COVID-19. Across the study: T cells, B-cell-depleted T cells, or PBMCs provided the cDNA or gDNA that served as material.

Germline-derived CDR1 and CDR2 are MNHEY and SMNVEV (reference sequence). The CDR3 has 15 amino acids. The V and J ends lost 2 bases and 7 bases respectively, with 14 bases between them. In the original workflow: The assay estimated nucleated cells by amplifying reference gene primers. TCRdb's copy holds only in-frame clones and misses some; the assay was immunoSEQ multiplex PCR. V, J and clone size reflect that table, while D and trimming were determined from the DNA. The sample holds 150,000 to 200,000 clones, around four fifths seen once. This TCR was sampled from a woman in her 30s with acute or convalescent COVID-19. The chain carries TRBV27 and TRBJ2-2; TRBD1 might be the D (6 bases). The sequenced sample consisted of peripheral blood. In DNA, the CDR3 is TGTGCCAGCAGTTTAGTGACAGGATGGGACGGGGAGCTGTTTTTT. Translated: CASSLVTGWDGELFF.